This paragraph reports one TCR beta chain. The antigen is unknown. This specimen belongs to a study of OX40 agonist ivuxolimab in advanced cancers. Study conclusions and caveats: CD4+ and CD8+ blood T cells expanded clonally by week 6 at 0.1 to 3.0 mg/kg. Antigen targets of the expanded peripheral T cells went undetermined.

This CDR3 spans 15 amino acids. With V trimmed by 6 bases and J by 2 bases, 8 bases remained unmatched. From germline, CDR1 is MNHEY and CDR2 SVGAGI. Sequencing used immunoSEQ multiplex PCR; TCRdb keeps in-frame clones, though not all of them. The sample has 65,000 to 80,000 clones, 80% to 90% seen once; the top ten hold under 2.5%. The source is an adult with an advanced solid tumor such as melanoma, head and neck, liver or kidney cancer. The rearrangement joins TRBV6-5 to TRBJ2-5, with 8 nucleotides matching TRBD1. Material: CD4+ or CD8+ T cells sorted from blood, obtained in a trial of the OX40 agonist ivuxolimab. CDR3 sequence reads: CASSITGTGQETQYF. DNA for the CDR3: TGTGCCAGCAGCATCACCGGGACAGGACAAGAGACCCAGTACTTC.